These 8 T cell receptor beta chains originate from one sample sequenced in a study of CD8 T cells in Susac syndrome. An input of 0.5 to 1 ug of RNA was subjected to reverse transcription using random hexamers. A single record per CDR3 protein comes from TCRdb applying MiXCR to the immunoSEQ multiplex PCR reads. The data contain about 250,000 distinct CDR3 sequences, roughly 93% of them singletons. The sample taken for sequencing was CD4+ T cells from PBMCs. These receptor sequences come from a human donor with multiple sclerosis.

This chain links TRBV20-1 with TRBJ2-1; no clear D gene. Germline assignment: CDR1 DFQATT and CDR2 SNEGSKA (reference sequence). The CDR3 covers 14 residues. V lost 3 bases, J lost 0 bases, and 9 bases lay in between. CDR3 bases: TGCAGTGCTAGTTTCTCCTTCTCCTACAATGAGCAGTTCTTC. It encodes CSASFSFSYNEQFF.

The V and J genes are TRBV27 and TRBJ1-1, with D possibly matching TRBD1 (6 bases). The ends were cut back, 5 bases at V and 1 base at J, with 14 bases in the middle. This CDR3 spans 15 amino acids. Germline loops: CDR1 MNHEY, CDR2 SMNVEV (reference sequence). The DNA for the CDR3 is TGTGCCAGCAGTCCATACAGGGAGAAGAACACTGAAGCTTTCTTT. It codes for CASSPYREKNTEAFF.

The sample holds one count of this clonotype. The DNA for the CDR3 is TGTGCCAGCAGCCCCGGGCTCCTCGGCATTCAGTACTTC. As protein: CASSPGLLGIQYF. The rearrangement uses TRBV9 and TRBJ2-4; D uncertain. Germline V gene data show CDR1 as SGDLS and CDR2 as YYNGEE. CDR3 length: 13 residues. The V end was cut by 4 bases, the J end by 9 bases, with 14 bases between.

The chain recombines TRBV27 with TRBJ1-5; 7 bases fit TRBD1. The CDR3 spans 16 residues. CDR1 MNHEY and CDR2 SMNVEV come from the germline V gene (reference sequence). Trimming took 1 base from V and 6 from J; bases not matched to a gene: 9. CDR3 loop: CASSLWGGRGIQPQHF. The DNA of the CDR3 is TGTGCCAGCAGTTTATGGGGGGGCAGGGGGATTCAGCCCCAGCATTTT.

The chain links TRBV11-2 to TRBJ2-7; 10 bases match TRBD1. Germline V gene lookup returns CDR1 SGHAT and CDR2 FQNNGV. The CDR3 spans 14 residues. J lost 6 bases, V lost 4 bases, and 6 bases had no gene match. As DNA, the CDR3 is TGTGCCAGCAGCTCGGACAGGGGGTATAGCGAGCAGTACTTC. It is translated as CASSSDRGYSEQYF. The variable domain in full, with the rest retrieved from reference TRBV11-2 and TRBJ2-7, is EAGVAQSPRYKIIEKRQSVAFWCNPISGHATLYWYQQILGQGPKLLIQFQNNGVVDDSQLPKDRFSAERLKGVDSTLKIQPAKLEDSAVYLCASSSDRGYSEQYFGPGTRLTVT.

The rearrangement joins TRBV11-1 to TRBJ2-3; tentatively, D is TRBD2 (6 bases). Germline CDR1 is SGHAT and CDR2 is FQDESV (reference sequence). V was shortened by 5 bases and J by 7 bases, with 40 bases between the two germline ends. The CDR3 is 22 amino acids. This CDR3 is CASSLPTHSARSEGHDYYTQYF. The DNA of the CDR3 is TGTGCCAGCAGCCTCCCCACCCATTCCGCACGGTCGGAGGGCCACGACTACTATACGCAGTATTTT.

This chain connects TRBV3-1 to TRBJ1-2; 8 bases align to TRBD1. The CDR3 is 15 residues long. V gave up 4 bases and J gave up 4 bases; unmatched junction bases: 8. Germline loops: CDR1 LGHDT, CDR2 YNNKEL (reference sequence). The CDR3 sequence: CASSRGQATSYGYTF. DNA for the CDR3: TGTGCCAGCAGCCGGGGACAGGCGACCTCCTATGGCTACACCTTC. The variable domain in full, completed from reference TRBV3-1 and TRBJ1-2, reads DTAVSQTPKYLVTQMGNDKSIKCEQNLGHDTMYWYKQDSKKFLKIMFSYNNKELIINETVPNRFSPKSPDKAHLNLHINSLELGDSAVYFCASSRGQATSYGYTFGSGTRLTVV.

CDR3 region: CATRSLAANTEAFF. The CDR3 bases are TGTGCCACCCGTTCTCTTGCCGCGAACACTGAAGCTTTCTTT. The gene calls are TRBV3-1 and TRBJ1-1; D is unclear. Per germline, CDR1 LGHDT and CDR2 YNNKEL (reference sequence). V lost 10 bases to trimming and J lost 1 base, with 16 bases between them. The CDR3 covers 14 residues.